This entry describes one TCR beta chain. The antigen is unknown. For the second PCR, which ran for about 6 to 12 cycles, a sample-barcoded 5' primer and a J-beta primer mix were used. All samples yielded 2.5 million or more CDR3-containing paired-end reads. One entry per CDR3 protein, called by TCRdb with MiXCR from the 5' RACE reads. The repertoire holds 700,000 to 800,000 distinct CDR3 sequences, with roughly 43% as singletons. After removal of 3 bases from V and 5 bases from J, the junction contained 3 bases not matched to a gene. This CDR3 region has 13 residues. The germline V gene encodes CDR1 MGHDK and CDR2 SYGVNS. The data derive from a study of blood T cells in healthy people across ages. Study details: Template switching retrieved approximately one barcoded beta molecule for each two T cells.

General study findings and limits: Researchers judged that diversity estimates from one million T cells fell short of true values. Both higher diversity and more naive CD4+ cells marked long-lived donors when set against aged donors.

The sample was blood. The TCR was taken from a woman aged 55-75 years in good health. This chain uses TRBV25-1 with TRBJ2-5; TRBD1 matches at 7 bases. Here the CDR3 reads CASSDPDRETQYF. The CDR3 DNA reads TGTGCCAGCAGTGACCCGGACAGGGAGACCCAGTACTTC.